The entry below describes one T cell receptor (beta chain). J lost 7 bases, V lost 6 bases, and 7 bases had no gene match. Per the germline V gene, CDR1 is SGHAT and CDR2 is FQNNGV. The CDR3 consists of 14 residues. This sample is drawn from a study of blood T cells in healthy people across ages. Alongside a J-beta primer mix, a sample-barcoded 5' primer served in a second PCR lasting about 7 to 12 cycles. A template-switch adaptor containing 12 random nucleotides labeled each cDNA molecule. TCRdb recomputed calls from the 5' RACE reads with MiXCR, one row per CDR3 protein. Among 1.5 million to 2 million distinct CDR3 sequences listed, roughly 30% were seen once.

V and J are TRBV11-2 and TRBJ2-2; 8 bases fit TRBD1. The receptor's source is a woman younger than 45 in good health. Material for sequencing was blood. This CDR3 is CASRPGQVVGELFF. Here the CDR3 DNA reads TGTGCCAGCAGACCGGGACAGGTGGTCGGGGAGCTGTTTTTT. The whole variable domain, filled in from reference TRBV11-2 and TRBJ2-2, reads EAGVAQSPRYKIIEKRQSVAFWCNPISGHATLYWYQQILGQGPKLLIQFQNNGVVDDSQLPKDRFSAERLKGVDSTLKIQPAKLEDSAVYLCASRPGQVVGELFFGEGSRLTVL.